This TCR beta chain is drawn from a study of T cell repertoires in cytomegalovirus infection. Turning to the study itself: In public TCR beta signatures, there were indications of both CMV infection and matching HLA type. Study conclusions and caveats: The ex vivo response was dominated by HLA-C-restricted CMV-specific TCR beta clonotypes.

With respect to this clonotype: Its antigen is unknown.

The CDR3 covers 15 residues. The germline CDR1 and CDR2 sequences are SGHTA and FQGTGA. The V end lost 5 bases, the J end lost 6 bases, and 20 bases lay between the germline ends. TCRdb processed the reads anew with MiXCR; each CDR3 protein has one entry. This table holds around 180,000 distinct CDR3 sequences, 25% to 30% found once. The chain carries TRBV7-3 and TRBJ2-7; TRBD1 or TRBD2 may be the D gene (5 bases each). Specimen: PBMCs. This TCR came from a human donor in good health (CMV status not recorded). Some clones in this sample may be carry-over from other donors' samples. The CDR3 DNA reads as TGTGCCAGCAGCCCCACGGGACCCCAGGGCCTCGAGCAGTACTTC. This sequence encodes CASSPTGPQGLEQYF. Using reference TRBV7-3 and TRBJ2-7 for the parts outside the CDR3, the full variable domain is GAGVSQTPSNKVTEKGKYVELRCDPISGHTALYWYRQSLGQGPEFLIYFQGTGAADDSGLPNDRFFAVRPEGSVSTLKIQRTERGDSAVYLCASSPTGPQGLEQYFGPGTRLTVT.